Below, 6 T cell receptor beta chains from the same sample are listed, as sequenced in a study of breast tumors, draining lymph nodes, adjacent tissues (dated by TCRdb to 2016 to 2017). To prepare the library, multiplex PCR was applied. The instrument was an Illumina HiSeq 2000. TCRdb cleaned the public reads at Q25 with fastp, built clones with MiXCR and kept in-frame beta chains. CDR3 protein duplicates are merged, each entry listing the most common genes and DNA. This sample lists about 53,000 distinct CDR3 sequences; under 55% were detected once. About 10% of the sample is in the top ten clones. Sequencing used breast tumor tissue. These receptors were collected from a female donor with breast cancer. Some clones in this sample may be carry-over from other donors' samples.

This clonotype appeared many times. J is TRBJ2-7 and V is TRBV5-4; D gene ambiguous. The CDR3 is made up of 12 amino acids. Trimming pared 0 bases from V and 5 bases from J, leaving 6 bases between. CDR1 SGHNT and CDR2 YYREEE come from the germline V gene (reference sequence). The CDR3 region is CASSLGQNEQYF. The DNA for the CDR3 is TGTGCCAGCAGCTTGGGACAAAACGAGCAGTACTTC.

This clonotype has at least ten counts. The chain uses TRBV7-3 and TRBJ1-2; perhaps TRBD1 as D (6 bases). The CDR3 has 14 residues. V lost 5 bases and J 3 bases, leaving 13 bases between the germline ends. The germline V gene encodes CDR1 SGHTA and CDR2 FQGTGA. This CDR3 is CASSATGRDYGYTF. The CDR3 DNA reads TGTGCCAGCAGCGCGACAGGCCGGGACTATGGCTACACCTTC.

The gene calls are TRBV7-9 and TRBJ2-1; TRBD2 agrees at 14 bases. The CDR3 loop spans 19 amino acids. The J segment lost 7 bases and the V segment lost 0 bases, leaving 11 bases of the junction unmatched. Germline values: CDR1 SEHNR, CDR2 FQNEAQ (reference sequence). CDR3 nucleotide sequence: TGTGCCAGCAGCTTAGCCTTGGGACTAGCGGGAGTCGGTGGGAATGAGCAGTTCTTC. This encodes CASSLALGLAGVGGNEQFF. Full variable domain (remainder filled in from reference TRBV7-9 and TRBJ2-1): DTGVSQNPRHKITKRGQNVTFRCDPISEHNRLYWYRQTLGQGPEFLTYFQNEAQLEKSRLLSDRFSAERPKGSFSTLEIQRTEQGDSAMYLCASSLALGLAGVGGNEQFFGPGTRLTVL.

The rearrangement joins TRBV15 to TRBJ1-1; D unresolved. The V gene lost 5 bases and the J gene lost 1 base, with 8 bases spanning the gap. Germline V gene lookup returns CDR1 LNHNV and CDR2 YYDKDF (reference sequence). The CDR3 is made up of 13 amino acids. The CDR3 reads CATSDWANTEAFF. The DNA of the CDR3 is TGTGCCACCAGCGATTGGGCGAACACTGAAGCTTTCTTT.

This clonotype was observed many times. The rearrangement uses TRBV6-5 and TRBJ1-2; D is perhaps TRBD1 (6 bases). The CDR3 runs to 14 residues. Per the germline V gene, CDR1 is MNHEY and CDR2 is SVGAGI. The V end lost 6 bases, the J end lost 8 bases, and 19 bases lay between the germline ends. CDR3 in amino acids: CASSRTGAVLGYTF. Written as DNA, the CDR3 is TGTGCCAGCAGCCGGACGGGGGCTGTTTTAGGCTACACCTTC.

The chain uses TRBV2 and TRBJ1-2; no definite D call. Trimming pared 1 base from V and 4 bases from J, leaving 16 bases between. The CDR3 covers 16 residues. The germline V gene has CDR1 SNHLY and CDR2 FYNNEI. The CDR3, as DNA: TGTGCCAGCAGTGAAGACAGAGGAGGGTTGGGCTATGGCTACACCTTC. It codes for CASSEDRGGLGYGYTF.